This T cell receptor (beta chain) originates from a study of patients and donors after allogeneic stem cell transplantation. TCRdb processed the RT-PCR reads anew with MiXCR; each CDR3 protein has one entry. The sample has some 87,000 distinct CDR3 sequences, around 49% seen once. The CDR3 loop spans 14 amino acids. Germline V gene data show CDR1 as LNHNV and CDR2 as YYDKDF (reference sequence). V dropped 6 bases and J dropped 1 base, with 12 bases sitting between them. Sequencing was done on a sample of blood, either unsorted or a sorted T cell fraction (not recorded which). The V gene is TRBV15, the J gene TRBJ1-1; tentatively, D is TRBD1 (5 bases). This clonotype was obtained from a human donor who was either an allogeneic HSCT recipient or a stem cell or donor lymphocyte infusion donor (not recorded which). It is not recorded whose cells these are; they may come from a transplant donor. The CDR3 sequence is CATRRGLGNTEAFF. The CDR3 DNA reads TGTGCCACCAGGAGGGGATTGGGGAACACTGAAGCTTTCTTT.